This TCR beta chain was captured in a study of control samples from healthy donors and cancer patients (dated by TCRdb to the early 2020s). Details on this clone: Its antigen specificity is not known. Base qualities are not at hand, and no much larger clone is one base apart.

To prepare the library, the immunoSEQ multiplex PCR assay was applied. TCRdb re-hosts the immuneACCESS table, in-frame sequences only. Its copies lack some clones; in the studies checked, an unresolved V gene accounts for under half of them, and the cause for the rest is not known. The sample profile shows around 120,000 clones; approximately 91% of them were found once. About 7.2% of the sample belongs to the ten largest clones. CDR1 is given as SGHTA and CDR2 as FQGNSA, both from the germline V gene. Inclusive of the bounding cysteine and phenylalanine, the CDR3 is 14 residues long. CDR3 DNA only is kept here, 42 bases in frame from base 1. Relative to germline, V is 4 bases shorter and J is 3 bases shorter, with 11 bases between their ends.

Here the chain combines TRBV7-2 and TRBJ2-3; tentative D gene TRBD2, with 5 bases matching. The sequence was obtained from a woman between 18 and 29 years old in good health. The specimen sequenced was blood. This receptor carries the CDR3 CASSSPPGTDTQYF. The DNA is TGTGCCAGCAGCTCCCCCCCGGGGACAGATACGCAGTATTTT.